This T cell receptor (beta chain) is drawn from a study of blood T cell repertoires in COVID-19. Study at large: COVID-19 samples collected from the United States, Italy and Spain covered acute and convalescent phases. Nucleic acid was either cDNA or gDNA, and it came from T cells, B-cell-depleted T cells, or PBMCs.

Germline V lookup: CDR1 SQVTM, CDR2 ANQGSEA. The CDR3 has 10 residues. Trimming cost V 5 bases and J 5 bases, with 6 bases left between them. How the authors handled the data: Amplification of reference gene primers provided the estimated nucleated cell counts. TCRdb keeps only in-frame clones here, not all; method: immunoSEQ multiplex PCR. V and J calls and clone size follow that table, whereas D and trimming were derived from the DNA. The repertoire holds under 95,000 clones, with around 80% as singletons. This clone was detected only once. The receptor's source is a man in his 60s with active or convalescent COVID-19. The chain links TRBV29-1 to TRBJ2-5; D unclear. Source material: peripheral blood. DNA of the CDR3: TGCAGCGTTCGTATCGAGACCCAGTACTTC. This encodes CSVRIETQYF.